This TCR beta chain originates from a study of blood T cell repertoires in COVID-19. Across the whole study: Samples representing acute and convalescent COVID-19 were sourced from the United States, Italy and Spain. Sample material is recorded as cDNA or gDNA derived from T cells, B-cell-depleted T cells, or PBMCs.

Trimming shortened V by 8 bases and J by 6 bases, and 10 bases separated the two germline ends. The CDR3 has 11 amino acids. In germline, CDR1 is MNHEY, CDR2 SMNVEV (reference sequence). Source study methods: Estimation of nucleated cell counts was performed using reference gene primer amplification. TCRdb's copy holds only in-frame clones and misses some; the assay was immunoSEQ multiplex PCR. That table supplies the V and J calls and clone size; D and trimming were determined from the DNA. The table shows more than 45,000 clones, with 82% occurring only once. V and J are TRBV27 and TRBJ1-2, with a weak D call TRBD1 (5 bases). The sequenced sample consisted of peripheral blood. This receptor was taken from a woman in her sixties with acute or convalescent COVID-19. CDR3 sequence reads: CASGPRDGYTF. CDR3 bases: TGTGCCAGCGGACCCAGGGATGGCTACACCTTC.